This T cell receptor (beta chain) was observed in a study of persistence of HIV-infected CD4 T cells (dated by TCRdb to about 2020). Study-level background: The median time participants had been on suppressive ART was less than 10 years. The clonality of all cells in each sorted population was measured by TCRbeta sequencing, and the clonality of infected cells was measured by proviral sequencing. Anti-CD3/anti-CD28 stimulation activated a higher proportion of cells, with a lower memory fraction, than antigen stimulation. CMV- and HIV-1 Gag-responding CD4+ T cells were isolated from ART-treated individuals so that antigen-driven clonal expansion of HIV-1-infected cells could be examined. Cross-participant TCR cluster analysis included roughly eight participants for CMV and 6 or 7 participants for Gag. Peripheral blood samples of up to roughly 200 mL were taken at multiple time points, with the exception of a couple of participants who underwent leukapheresis at a single time point.

CDR1 and CDR2, looked up from the germline V gene, are SNHLY and FYNNEI. The CDR3 measures 12 amino acids from cysteine to phenylalanine. Only the CDR3 region is kept as DNA, spanning 36 bases read in frame from base 1. Relative to germline, V is 6 bases shorter and J is 3 bases shorter, with 8 bases between their ends. Read against the paper, the sample's treatment or condition label means: suppressive antiretroviral therapy. As a nonspecific positive control representing the CD4+ T cell repertoire, cells were stimulated with anti-CD3/anti-CD28 magnetic beads. Sorting of responding CD4+ T cells was based on upregulation of both CD40 ligand and CD69. Participants were HIV-1-infected adults who started suppressive ART during chronic infection. For at least 4 years, participants had undetectable plasma HIV-1 RNA, below 50 copies/mL. To be included, participants needed a CD4+ T cell count above 400 cells/uL and a positive CMV serology. Before stimulation, PBMCs were isolated using density centrifugation and then depleted of CD8+ T cells. For approximately 18 hours, the CD8-depleted PBMCs were stimulated with anti-CD28/CD49d costimulation, a CD40-blocking antibody, and enfuvirtide to prevent new infections. Cell sorting was performed on a Beckman Coulter MoFlo Legacy or XDP sorter, and dead cells were excluded with propidium iodide. Genomic DNA was extracted using the QIAamp DNA Mini Kit for samples with more than one million cells and using the Quick-DNA Microprep Kit for all other samples.

Notes on this clone: The antigen it binds to is not known. The input lacks base qualities; no much larger clone sits a single base away.

On the study overall, not on this receptor specifically: Bulk TCR analyses could not be limited to the rare CMV-responding cells that actually contained HIV-1 proviruses. Antigen-responding cells were enriched for expanded CDR3beta sequences that were degenerate, which suggests that CD4+ responses to CMV and Gag underwent convergent selection. Only a small number of individuals took part in the study, and the range of antigens tested was limited. TCR oligoclonality correlated with proviral oligoclonality within the same sorted populations. TCRbeta richness in CMV- and Gag-responding cells was significantly lower than in anti-CD3/anti-CD28-responding cells; CMV-responding cells had higher oligoclonality than CD3/CD28-stimulated and Gag-responding cells.

The immunoSEQ hsTCRB assay version 4, run in survey mode, was used to sequence TCRbeta repertoires from genomic DNA. For TCRbeta sequencing, genomic DNA was diluted to about 10 ng/uL, with up to about 1 ug used per sample. In the source study's methods: ImmunoSeq Analyzer 3.0 was used for analysis of TCRbeta data, and diversity was computed on productive nucleotide rearrangements. Using the Immunarch R package, the improved Chao index served to estimate lower-bound TCR diversity and the Gini coefficient served to estimate clonality. Different nucleotide rearrangements encoding the same CDR3beta amino acid sequence were treated as distinct clonotypes. TCRbeta sequences significantly enriched in antigen-responding cells relative to anti-CD3/anti-CD28-activated cells were identified by differential abundance analysis. TCRs were clustered by predicted peptide-MHC specificity with GLIPH2, both within individual participants and across merged participant data sets. TCRdb stores this immuneACCESS table with in-frame sequences only. Part of the clones is absent; in the studies checked, under half of the shortfall reflects unresolved V genes, and no reason is known for the rest. The V and J calls and the clone size are those of that table, but D and trimming were determined from the DNA. This sample gives around 39,000 clones in total; 80% to 90% of them show up just once. Of the sample, 0.85% to 1.3% is held by the ten largest clones.

This TCR derives from an adult man with HIV who was CMV-seropositive. The sequence is built from TRBV2 and TRBJ1-2, with TRBD1 as a weak D call on 6 bases. The specimen was CD4+ T cells sorted from PBMCs after approximately 19-hour stimulation, collected from a patient who received antiretroviral therapy. The cell subset or site label of this sample denotes: CD40L+CD69+ CD4 T cells responding to anti-CD3/anti-CD28 beads, representing the overall repertoire. Here the CDR3 is given as CASSRTDYGYTF. Here is the DNA: TGTGCCAGCAGCAGGACAGACTATGGCTACACCTTC.